This T cell receptor (beta chain) was observed in a study of Ad26.COV2.S vaccination and SARS-CoV-2 variants (dated by TCRdb to the early 2020s). In the study overall: Donors in the vaccine arm were drawn from COV1001, a phase I-IIa trial of Ad26.COV2.S in healthy adults that was multicentre, randomized, double-blind and placebo-controlled. Investigators did not know the trial group allocation while performing experiments and assessing outcomes. Trial participants were randomized into five groups of five: low-dose or high-dose Ad26.COV2.S given once or twice, or placebo on both occasions. Ad26.COV2.S was administered intramuscularly at 5 x 10^10 or 1 x 10^11 viral particles, either as a single shot or as two shots given 56 days apart. TCRbeta repertoire sequencing served as the tool for gauging how specific and how broad the SARS-CoV-2-reactive T cell receptors were following Ad26.COV2.S vaccination. A total of 32 samples were included in the TCR-sequenced set, comprising around 19 Ad26.COV2.S vaccine recipients, 5 placebo recipients and 8 SARS-CoV-2 convalescent individuals.

The study at large found these results: The authors noted that the TCR breadth and depth analyses may have underestimated total T cell responses. Substantial breadth of spike-specific CD8+ and CD4+ T cell responses was reported after vaccination. The study was not powered to compare responses between vaccine doses or regimens. Vaccine and placebo recipients had similar non-spike TCR breadth, a finding consistent with the vaccine containing only spike. Compared with placebo recipients, Ad26.COV2.S recipients showed higher spike-specific TCR breadth (P = 0.0014).

The immunoSEQ Assay was the method used to sequence TCRbeta CDR3 regions. After extraction, genomic DNA underwent amplification by bias-controlled multiplex PCR, followed by high-throughput sequencing. In the paper's pipeline: To quantify the absolute abundance of every unique TCRbeta CDR3 region, sequences were collapsed and filtered. Usable DNA was measured by amplifying reference genes present in all nucleated cells, and TCRbeta template counts were normalized to that usable DNA to estimate T cell fraction. Repertoire TCRs were annotated as SARS-CoV-2-specific by exact matching of V gene, CDR3 amino acid sequence and J gene to a known reactive TCR set. The reference SARS-CoV-2 TCR set was obtained from MIRA and was filtered for enrichment in COVID-19-positive ImmuneCODE repertoires, whereby public or cross-reactive TCRs were removed. Based on the MIRA antigens, annotated TCRs were further analysed at the level of specific ORF or position within ORF. Depth was the summed frequency of annotated unique rearrangements, while breadth was defined as annotated unique rearrangements over total unique productive rearrangements. Two-sided Wilcoxon rank-sum tests were applied when comparing TCR breadth between groups. The table comes from immuneACCESS by way of TCRdb, which keeps in-frame sequences with V and J called. Part of the clones is missing from these tables; in studies checked, under half for an unresolved V gene and the rest for unknown reasons. V and J calls and clone size are copied from that table; D and trimming were computed from the DNA. The sample table shows about 330,000 clones, and 85% to 90% are seen once. Over 5% of the sample is held by the ten biggest clonotypes.

Explained via the paper, the treatment or condition label denotes: around 19 received Ad26.COV2.S at low or high dose, single or two shots; about 5 received placebo; per-sample allocation not given. For vaccine and placebo recipients, repertoires were sequenced using samples collected on day 63 after the first injection. Cohort 1b enrolled 20 to 30 adults aged 18-55 years at a single site in Boston, USA, between 29 July and 7 August 2020. Ad26.COV2.S was a replication-incompetent adenovirus type 26 vector expressing a prefusion-stabilized SARS-CoV-2 spike protein from the original Wuhan strain. Comments on this clone: The antigen it recognizes is unknown. No much larger clonotype is one base removed from it; base qualities were not supplied.

From its cysteine to its phenylalanine, the CDR3 spans 15 amino acids. The sequence is cut down to CDR3 DNA, 45 bases in frame from base 1. In the germline V gene (reference sequence), CDR1 corresponds to LNHDA and CDR2 to SQIVND. Relative to germline, V is 3 bases shorter and J is 2 bases shorter, with 11 bases between their ends. Sequencing used peripheral blood, obtained in a trial of Ad26.COV2.S vaccine versus placebo. The sequence came from a person aged 18-65 years who received the Ad26.COV2.S COVID-19 vaccine or a placebo. The rearranged segments are TRBV19 and TRBJ1-5; the D region possibly corresponds to TRBD1 (5 bases align). The CDR3 loop reads CASSIGQGGNQPQHF. The nucleotide sequence is TGTGCCAGTAGTATCGGTCAGGGTGGCAATCAGCCCCAGCATTTT.